This T cell receptor beta chain was identified during a study of shared clonotypes between healthy human individuals. CD45RO-negative CD8 cells positively selected for CCR7 made up the naive population, which excluded terminally differentiated effector memory CD45RA+ cells. The study enrolled healthy HIV-negative adults without recent acute infections or vaccinations as donors. Libraries were prepared by immunoSEQ multiplex PCR; TCRdb keeps only in-frame clonotypes and omits some of them. The repertoire consists of nearly 600,000 clones, with less than 97% occurring once and the leading ten covering around 0.097%. Trimming stripped 0 bases from V and 8 bases from J, with 16 bases between. Germline V gene data show CDR1 as MGHRA and CDR2 as YSYEKL. The CDR3 extends over 16 amino acids.

The sequence was collected from a woman aged 25-40 years in good health. Source material: naive CD8+ T cells sorted from blood. This chain joins TRBV4-1 and TRBJ1-4; D perhaps matches TRBD1 (5 bases). CDR3: CASSQDTGFWGEKLFF. Here the CDR3 DNA reads TGCGCCAGCAGCCAAGATACAGGCTTCTGGGGGGAAAAACTGTTTTTT.